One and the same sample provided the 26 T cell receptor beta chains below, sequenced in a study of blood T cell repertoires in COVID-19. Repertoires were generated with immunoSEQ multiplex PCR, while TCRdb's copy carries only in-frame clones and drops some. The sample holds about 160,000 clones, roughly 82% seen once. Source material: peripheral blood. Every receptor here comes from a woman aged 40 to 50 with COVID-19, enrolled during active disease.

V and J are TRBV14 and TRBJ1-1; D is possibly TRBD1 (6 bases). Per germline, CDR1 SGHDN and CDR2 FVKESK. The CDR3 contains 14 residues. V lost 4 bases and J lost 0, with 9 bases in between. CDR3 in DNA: TGTGCCAGCAGCCCAACAGGGTTGAACACTGAAGCTTTCTTT. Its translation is CASSPTGLNTEAFF.

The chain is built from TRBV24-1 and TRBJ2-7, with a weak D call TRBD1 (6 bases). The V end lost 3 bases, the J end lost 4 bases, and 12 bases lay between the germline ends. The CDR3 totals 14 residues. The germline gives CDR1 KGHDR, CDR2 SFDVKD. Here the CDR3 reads CATSDPNDRYEQYF. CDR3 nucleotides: TGTGCCACCAGTGATCCGAATGACAGGTACGAGCAGTACTTC.

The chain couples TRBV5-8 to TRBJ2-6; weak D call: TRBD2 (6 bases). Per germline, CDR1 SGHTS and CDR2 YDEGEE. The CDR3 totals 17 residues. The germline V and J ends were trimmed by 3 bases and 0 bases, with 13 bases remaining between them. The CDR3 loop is CASSWGVDVSGANVLTF. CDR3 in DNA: TGTGCCAGCAGCTGGGGGGTAGACGTCTCTGGGGCCAACGTCCTGACTTTC.

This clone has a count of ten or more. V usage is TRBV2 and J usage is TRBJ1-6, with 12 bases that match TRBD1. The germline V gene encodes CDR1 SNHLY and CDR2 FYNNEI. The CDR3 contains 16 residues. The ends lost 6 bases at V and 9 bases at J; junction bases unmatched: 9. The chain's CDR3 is CASRRGDRGRSSPLHF. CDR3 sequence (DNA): TGTGCCAGCAGAAGGGGGGACAGGGGGCGCAGTTCACCCCTCCACTTT.

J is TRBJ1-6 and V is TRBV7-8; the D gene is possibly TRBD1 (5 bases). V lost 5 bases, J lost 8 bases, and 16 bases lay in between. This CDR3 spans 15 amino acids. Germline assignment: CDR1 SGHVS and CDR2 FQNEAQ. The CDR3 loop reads CASSPGTLQDSPLHF. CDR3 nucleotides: TGTGCCAGCAGCCCCGGGACTCTTCAGGATTCACCCCTCCACTTT.

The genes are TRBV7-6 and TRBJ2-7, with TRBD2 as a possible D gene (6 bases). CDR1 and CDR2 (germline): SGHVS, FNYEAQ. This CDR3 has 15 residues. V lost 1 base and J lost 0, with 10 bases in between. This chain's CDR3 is CASSLVRGSSYEQYF. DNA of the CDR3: TGTGCCAGCAGCTTAGTACGGGGGAGCTCCTACGAGCAGTACTTC.

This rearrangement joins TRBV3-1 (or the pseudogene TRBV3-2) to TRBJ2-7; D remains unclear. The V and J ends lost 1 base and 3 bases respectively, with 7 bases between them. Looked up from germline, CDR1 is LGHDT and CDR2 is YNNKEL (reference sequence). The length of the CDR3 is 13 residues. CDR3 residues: CASSQVASYEQYF. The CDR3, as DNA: TGTGCCAGCAGCCAAGTGGCCAGCTACGAGCAGTACTTC.

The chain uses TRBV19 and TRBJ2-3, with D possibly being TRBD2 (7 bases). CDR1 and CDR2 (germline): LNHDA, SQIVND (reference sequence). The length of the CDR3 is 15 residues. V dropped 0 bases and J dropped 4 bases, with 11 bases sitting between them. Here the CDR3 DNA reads TGTGCCAGTAGTATAGAGGGGGGGCGTTCAGATACGCAGTATTTT. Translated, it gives CASSIEGGRSDTQYF.

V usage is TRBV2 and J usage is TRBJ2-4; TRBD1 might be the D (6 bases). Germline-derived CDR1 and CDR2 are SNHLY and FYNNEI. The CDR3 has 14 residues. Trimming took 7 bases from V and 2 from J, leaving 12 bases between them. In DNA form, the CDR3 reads TGTGCCAGCAAACCCAGGGGTTCCAAAAACATTCAGTACTTC. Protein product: CASKPRGSKNIQYF.

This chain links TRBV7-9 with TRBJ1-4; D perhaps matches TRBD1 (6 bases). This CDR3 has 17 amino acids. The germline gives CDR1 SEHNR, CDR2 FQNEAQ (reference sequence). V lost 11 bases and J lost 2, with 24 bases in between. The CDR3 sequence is CAVPLTGGPVTNEKLFF. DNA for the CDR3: TGTGCCGTCCCACTGACGGGGGGGCCAGTGACTAATGAAAAACTGTTTTTT.

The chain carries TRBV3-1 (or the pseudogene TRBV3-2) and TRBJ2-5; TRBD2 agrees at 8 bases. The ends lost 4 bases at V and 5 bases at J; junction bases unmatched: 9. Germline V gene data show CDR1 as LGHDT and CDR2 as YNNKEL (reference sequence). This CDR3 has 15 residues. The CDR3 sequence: CASSLQPGGSETQYF. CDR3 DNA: TGTGCCAGCAGCCTCCAGCCGGGAGGGTCGGAGACCCAGTACTTC.

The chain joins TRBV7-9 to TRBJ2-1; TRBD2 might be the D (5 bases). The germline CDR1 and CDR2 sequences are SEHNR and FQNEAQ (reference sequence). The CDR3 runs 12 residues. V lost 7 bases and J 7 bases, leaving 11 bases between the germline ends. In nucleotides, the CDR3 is TGTGCCAGCACGAGCTCGGGAAATGAGCAGTTCTTC. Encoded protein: CASTSSGNEQFF.

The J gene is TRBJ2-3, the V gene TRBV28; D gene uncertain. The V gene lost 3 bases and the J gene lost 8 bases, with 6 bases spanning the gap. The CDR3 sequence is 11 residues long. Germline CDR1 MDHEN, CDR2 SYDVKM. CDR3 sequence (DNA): TGTGCCAGCAGTTTGGGCAGTACGCAGTATTTT. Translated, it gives CASSLGSTQYF.

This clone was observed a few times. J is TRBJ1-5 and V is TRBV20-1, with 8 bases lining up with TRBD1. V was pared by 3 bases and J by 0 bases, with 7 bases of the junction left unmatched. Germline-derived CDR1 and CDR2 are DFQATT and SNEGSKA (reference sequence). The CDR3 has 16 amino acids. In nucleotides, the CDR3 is TGCAGTGCTAGTCCAATGGACAGGGATAGCAATCAGCCCCAGCATTTT. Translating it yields CSASPMDRDSNQPQHF.

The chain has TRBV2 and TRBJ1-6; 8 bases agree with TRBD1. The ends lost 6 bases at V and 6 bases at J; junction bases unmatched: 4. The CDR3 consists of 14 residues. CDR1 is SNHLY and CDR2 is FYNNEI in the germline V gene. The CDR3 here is CASRDDRGNSPLHF. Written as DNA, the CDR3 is TGTGCCAGCAGAGATGACAGGGGTAATTCACCCCTCCACTTT.

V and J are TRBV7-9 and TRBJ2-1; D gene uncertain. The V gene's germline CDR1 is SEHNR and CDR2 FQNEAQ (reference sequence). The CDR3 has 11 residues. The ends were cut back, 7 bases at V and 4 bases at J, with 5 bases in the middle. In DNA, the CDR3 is TGTGCCAGCATCATGTACAATGAGCAGTTCTTC. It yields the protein CASIMYNEQFF.

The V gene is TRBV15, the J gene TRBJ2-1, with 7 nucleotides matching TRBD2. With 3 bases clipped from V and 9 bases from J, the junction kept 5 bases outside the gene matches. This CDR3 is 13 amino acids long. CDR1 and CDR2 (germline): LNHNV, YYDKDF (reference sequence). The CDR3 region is CATSRGGFAEQFF. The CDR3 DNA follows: TGTGCCACCAGCAGGGGGGGGTTCGCTGAGCAGTTCTTC.

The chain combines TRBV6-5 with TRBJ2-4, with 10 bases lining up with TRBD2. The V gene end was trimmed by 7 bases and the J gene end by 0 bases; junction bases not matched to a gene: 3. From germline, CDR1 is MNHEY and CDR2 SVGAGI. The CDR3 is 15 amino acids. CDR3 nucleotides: TGTGCCAGCAATGGACTAGCGGAAGCCAAAAACATTCAGTACTTC. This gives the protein CASNGLAEAKNIQYF.

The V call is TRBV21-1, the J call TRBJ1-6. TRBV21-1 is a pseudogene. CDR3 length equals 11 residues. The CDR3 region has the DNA TGTGCCAGCAGCGAGAATTCACCCCTCCACTTT. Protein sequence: CASSENSPLHF.

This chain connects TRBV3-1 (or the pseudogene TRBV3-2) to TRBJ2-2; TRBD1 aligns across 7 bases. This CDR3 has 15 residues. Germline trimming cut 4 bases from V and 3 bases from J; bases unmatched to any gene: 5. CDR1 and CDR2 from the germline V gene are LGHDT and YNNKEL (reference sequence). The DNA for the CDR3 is TGTGCCAGCAGCCGACAGGGTTGGGACACCGGGGAGCTGTTTTTT. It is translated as CASSRQGWDTGELFF.

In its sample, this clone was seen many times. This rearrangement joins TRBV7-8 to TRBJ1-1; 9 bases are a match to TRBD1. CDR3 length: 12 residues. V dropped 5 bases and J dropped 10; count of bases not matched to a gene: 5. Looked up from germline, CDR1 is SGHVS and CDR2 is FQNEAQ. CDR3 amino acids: CASSLDRGRAFF. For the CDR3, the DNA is TGTGCCAGCAGCCTCGACAGGGGGAGAGCTTTCTTT.

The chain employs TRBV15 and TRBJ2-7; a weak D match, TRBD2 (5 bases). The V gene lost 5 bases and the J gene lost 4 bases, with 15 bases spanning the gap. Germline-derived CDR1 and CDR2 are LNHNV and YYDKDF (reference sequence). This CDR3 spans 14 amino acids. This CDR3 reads CATSAGLREYEQYF. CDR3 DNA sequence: TGTGCCACCAGCGCGGGCCTAAGGGAATACGAGCAGTACTTC.

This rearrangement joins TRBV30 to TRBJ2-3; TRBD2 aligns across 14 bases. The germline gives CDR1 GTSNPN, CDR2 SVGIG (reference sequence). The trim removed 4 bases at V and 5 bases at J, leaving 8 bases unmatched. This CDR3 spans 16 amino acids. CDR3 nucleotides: TGTGCCTGGACCCCCGGACTAGCGGGAGGAAGAGATACGCAGTATTTT. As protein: CAWTPGLAGGRDTQYF. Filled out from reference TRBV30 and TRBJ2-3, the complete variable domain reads SQTIHQWPATLVQPVGSPLSLECTVEGTSNPNLYWYRQAAGRGLQLLFYSVGIGQISSEVPQNLSASRPQDRQFILSSKKLLLSDSGFYLCAWTPGLAGGRDTQYFGPGTRLTVL.

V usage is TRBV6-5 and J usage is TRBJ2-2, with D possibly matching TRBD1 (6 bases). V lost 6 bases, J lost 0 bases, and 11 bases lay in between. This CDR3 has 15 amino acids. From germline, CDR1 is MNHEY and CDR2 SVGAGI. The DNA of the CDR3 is TGTGCCAGCAGCCGGGACAATACGAACACCGGGGAGCTGTTTTTT. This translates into CASSRDNTNTGELFF.

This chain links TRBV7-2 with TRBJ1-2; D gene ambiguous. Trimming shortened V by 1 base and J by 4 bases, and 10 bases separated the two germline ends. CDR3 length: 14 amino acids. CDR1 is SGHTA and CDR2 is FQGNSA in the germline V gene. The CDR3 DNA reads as TGTGCCAGCAGCTTAGTTGTAGAAAGCTATGGCTACACCTTC. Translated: CASSLVVESYGYTF. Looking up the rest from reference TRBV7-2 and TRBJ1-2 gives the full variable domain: GAGVSQSPSNKVTEKGKDVELRCDPISGHTALYWYRQSLGQGLEFLIYFQGNSAPDKSGLPSDRFSAERTGGSVSTLTIQRTQQEDSAVYLCASSLVVESYGYTFGSGTRLTVV.

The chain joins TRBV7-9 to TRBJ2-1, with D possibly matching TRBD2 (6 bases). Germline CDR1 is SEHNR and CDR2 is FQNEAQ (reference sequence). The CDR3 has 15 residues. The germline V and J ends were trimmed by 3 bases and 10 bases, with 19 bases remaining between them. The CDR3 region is CASSFFYGTLQEQFF. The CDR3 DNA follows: TGTGCCAGCAGCTTCTTTTATGGGACTTTACAGGAGCAGTTCTTC.